What follows are 27 T cell receptor beta chains derived from one specimen sequenced in a study of beta chain features in type 1 diabetes. The isolated RNA, all of it, was reverse transcribed, so expressed TCRB transcripts were what got sequenced. Profiling relied on immunoSEQ multiplex PCR, and the TCRdb table lists in-frame clones only, not all of them. In the table there are about 320,000 clones, 14% of which are singletons. Sequenced sample: central memory CD4+ T cells from blood. Receptors originate from a man aged 30-40 years in good health.

This clone was picked up a small number of times. The chain uses TRBV18 and TRBJ1-5, with 8 bases matching TRBD1. Trimming removed 4 bases from V and 6 bases from J; junction bases left unmatched: 5. CDR3 length: 14 amino acids. The germline V gene encodes CDR1 KGHSH and CDR2 LQKENI. The CDR3 loop is CASSQDRGGQPQHF. DNA for the CDR3: TGTGCCAGCTCACAAGACAGGGGCGGTCAGCCCCAGCATTTT.

This clone has ten or more counts. The chain recombines TRBV18 with TRBJ1-4; D is unclear. V was clipped by 1 base and J by 7 bases, with 7 bases between them. Per the germline V gene, CDR1 is KGHSH and CDR2 is LQKENI. The CDR3 extends over 13 amino acids. CDR3: CASSPREAEKLFF. The CDR3 bases are TGTGCCAGCTCACCACGAGAGGCTGAAAAACTGTTTTTT.

The V call is TRBV2, the J call TRBJ1-6, with D unclear. The V end was cut by 8 bases, the J end by 7 bases, with 15 bases between. There are 14 residues in the CDR3. Germline V gene sequence: CDR1 SNHLY, CDR2 FYNNEI. CDR3 in DNA: TGTGCCAGCTTAGGTACGGCTGGGAATTCACCCCTCCACTTT. It is translated as CASLGTAGNSPLHF.

This clone was detected many times. The rearrangement links TRBV18 to TRBJ2-7; 7 nucleotides line up with TRBD2. Germline CDR1 and CDR2: KGHSH and LQKENI. The CDR3 sequence is 14 residues long. V lost 8 bases and J lost 4; bases outside the gene matches: 11. Here the CDR3 reads CASQPSGGGYEQYV. The CDR3 DNA is TGTGCCAGCCAACCCTCGGGGGGAGGGTACGAGCAGTACGTC.

This clone was detected only a few times. The chain combines TRBV6-6 with TRBJ2-7, with D tentatively TRBD1 or TRBD2 (5 bases each). The CDR3 runs to 13 residues. V was shortened by 5 bases and J by 12 bases, with 20 bases between the two germline ends. Per the germline V gene, CDR1 is MNHNY and CDR2 is SVGAGI (reference sequence). CDR3 region: CASSRGDASQSYF. The CDR3 DNA is TGTGCCAGCAGTAGAGGGGACGCATCCCAATCGTACTTC.

This chain uses TRBV9 with TRBJ2-1; TRBD1 is a possible D gene (6 bases). Germline CDR1 SGDLS, CDR2 YYNGEE. The CDR3 covers 16 residues. The V and J ends lost 4 bases and 6 bases respectively, with 20 bases between them. Here the CDR3 DNA reads TGTGCCAGCAGCCCCCGTAGCTTGGGGGCCACCAATGAGCAGTTCTTC. It yields the protein CASSPRSLGATNEQFF.

This clone was recorded only once. V gene TRBV9 combines with J gene TRBJ1-4; no firm D call. Germline V gene data show CDR1 as SGDLS and CDR2 as YYNGEE. The CDR3 consists of 13 residues. V gave up 1 base and J gave up 9 bases, with 10 bases separating them. The CDR3 spells CASSVRSVKKLFF. The CDR3, as DNA: TGTGCCAGCAGCGTACGGTCCGTGAAAAAACTGTTTTTT.

This clone was observed a few times. This rearrangement joins TRBV28 to TRBJ1-5; TRBD1 aligns across 10 bases. J lost 6 bases, V lost 3 bases, and 2 bases had no gene match. CDR1 is MDHEN, CDR2 SYDVKM, per germline. The CDR3 contains 14 residues. This CDR3 reads CASSFGTGVQPQHF. CDR3 bases: TGTGCCAGCAGTTTCGGGACAGGGGTTCAGCCCCAGCATTTT.

The chain uses TRBV19 and TRBJ2-2; D unresolved. The CDR3 length is 14 residues. Looked up from germline, CDR1 is LNHDA and CDR2 is SQIVND (reference sequence). Trimming took off 7 bases at V and 6 bases at J, with 15 bases between the two ends. The CDR3 is CASKVRNHAGELFF. The CDR3 nucleotides read TGTGCCAGTAAGGTTCGGAATCACGCCGGGGAGCTGTTTTTT.

This clone was counted many times. V gene TRBV14 combines with J gene TRBJ2-3, with 9 bases fitting TRBD1. The CDR3 loop spans 14 amino acids. V gave up 5 bases and J gave up 4 bases; unmatched junction bases: 4. The germline V gene encodes CDR1 SGHDN and CDR2 FVKESK. In DNA, the CDR3 is TGTGCCAGCAGCGGGACAGGGTACCCAGATACGCAGTATTTT. Its translation: CASSGTGYPDTQYF.

V is TRBV6-1 and J is TRBJ2-1; maybe TRBD1 (5 bases). Germline V gene data show CDR1 as MNHNS and CDR2 as SASEGT. Trimming shortened V by 5 bases and J by 7 bases, and 6 bases separated the two germline ends. CDR3 length equals 11 residues. In nucleotides, the CDR3 is TGTGCCAGCAGTAGACAGAATGAGCAGTTCTTC. Encoded protein: CASSRQNEQFF.

The chain combines TRBV30 with TRBJ2-5; TRBD2 agrees at 8 bases. The CDR3 covers 14 residues. Germline V CDR1 and CDR2: GTSNPN, SVGIG (reference sequence). J lost 1 base, V lost 3 bases, and 4 bases had no gene match. This CDR3 reads CAWRPGLVQETQYF. CDR3 in DNA: TGTGCCTGGAGGCCGGGACTAGTCCAAGAGACCCAGTACTTC.

The CDR3 protein is CASSSGHGTRDTQYF. The CDR3, as DNA: TGTGCCAGCAGCTCGGGGCACGGGACTCGGGATACGCAGTATTTT. The chain combines TRBV5-4 with TRBJ2-3, with D perhaps matching TRBD2 (6 bases). The V gene's germline CDR1 is SGHNT and CDR2 YYREEE (reference sequence). The V gene lost 3 bases and the J gene lost 6 bases, with 17 bases spanning the gap. The CDR3 runs to 15 residues.

The J gene is TRBJ2-1, the V gene TRBV11-2; 8 bases agree with TRBD1. The germline V gene has CDR1 SGHAT and CDR2 FQNNGV. The CDR3 contains 18 residues. J gave up 0 bases and V 4 bases, and 11 bases lay outside the gene matches. CDR3 DNA: TGTGCCAGCAGCTCCTTTCAGGGGGCGGTGAGCTCCTACAATGAGCAGTTCTTC. Protein: CASSSFQGAVSSYNEQFF.

This clone was counted between two and nine times. The same CDR3 also results from other DNA sequences found in this sample. This rearrangement joins TRBV20-1 to TRBJ2-5, with D possibly being TRBD1 (5 bases). CDR3 length: 11 residues. Trimming pared 3 bases from V and 4 bases from J, leaving 6 bases between. CDR1 is DFQATT and CDR2 is SNEGSKA in the germline V gene (reference sequence). Here the CDR3 DNA reads TGCAGTGCTAGTCAGGGAGAGACCCAGTACTTC. Translating it yields CSASQGETQYF.

The chain has TRBV7-3 and TRBJ1-1, with TRBD1 matching 7 bases. This CDR3 spans 14 amino acids. V gave up 7 bases and J gave up 0 bases; unmatched junction bases: 5. CDR1 and CDR2 from the germline V gene are SGHTA and FQGTGA. The DNA of the CDR3 is TGTGCCAGCACTGCGGACAGGATGAACACTGAAGCTTTCTTT. It codes for CASTADRMNTEAFF.

This clone was seen a handful of times. This chain links TRBV5-4 with TRBJ1-1, with D possibly being TRBD1 (6 bases). V was shortened by 0 bases and J by 10 bases, with 10 bases between the two germline ends. Germline V CDR1 and CDR2: SGHNT, YYREEE (reference sequence). This CDR3 region has 12 residues. CDR3 amino acids: CASSLERGRAFF. In DNA form, the CDR3 reads TGTGCCAGCAGCTTGGAACGGGGGCGAGCTTTCTTT.

There are a few counts of this clone. The rearrangement links TRBV6-1 to TRBJ1-5, with TRBD1 matching 8 bases. Germline loops: CDR1 MNHNS, CDR2 SASEGT. With V trimmed by 5 bases and J by 4 bases, 4 bases remained unmatched. CDR3 size: 14 residues. The CDR3 loop is CASSSDRANQPQHF. The CDR3 bases are TGTGCCAGCAGTTCGGACAGGGCGAATCAGCCCCAGCATTTT.

This clone was detected only a few times. The V and J genes are TRBV14 and TRBJ1-5, with D uncertain. CDR3 size: 17 residues. V was shortened by 0 bases and J by 0 bases, with 12 bases between the two germline ends. Germline-derived CDR1 and CDR2 are SGHDN and FVKESK. CDR3 in amino acids: CASSQEGSTYSNQPQHF. The DNA for the CDR3 is TGTGCCAGCAGCCAAGAGGGATCAACTTATAGCAATCAGCCCCAGCATTTT.

The rearrangement uses TRBV11-3 and TRBJ2-5; 9 bases fit TRBD1. This CDR3 is built from 16 residues. The J segment lost 5 bases and the V segment lost 4 bases, leaving 11 bases of the junction unmatched. The germline CDR1 and CDR2 sequences are SGHNT and YENEEA. The CDR3 reads CASSSRTGVVSETQYF. CDR3 DNA: TGTGCCAGCAGCTCGAGGACAGGGGTGGTCAGCGAGACCCAGTACTTC.

In this sample, this clone turned up a few times. This chain uses TRBV21-1 with TRBJ1-6; TRBD1 was called by the table and not checked on the DNA. TRBV21-1 is described as a pseudogene. CDR3 length equals 14 residues. The CDR3 DNA is TGTGCCAGCAGCAGGTGCCAGGATAATTCACCCCTCCACTTT. It encodes CASSRCQDNSPLHF.

V and J are TRBV7-9 and TRBJ1-1; D remains ambiguous. The CDR3 is 14 amino acids. Trimming removed 1 base at V and 1 base at J, with 7 bases between. The germline V gene has CDR1 SEHNR and CDR2 FQNEAQ (reference sequence). For the CDR3, the DNA is TGTGCCAGCAGCTTAGATGCGAAGAACACTGAAGCTTTCTTT. As protein: CASSLDAKNTEAFF.

This clone was detected ten times or more. DNA for the CDR3: TGTGCCATCAGTGAGTTCGGGGGTAATTCACCCCTCCACTTT. Translated, it gives CAISEFGGNSPLHF. V gene TRBV10-3 combines with J gene TRBJ1-6; D is possibly TRBD1 (5 bases). CDR1 ENHRY and CDR2 SYGVKD come from the germline V gene. The CDR3 loop spans 14 amino acids. V was shortened by 1 base and J by 6 bases, with 7 bases between the two germline ends.

The chain is built from TRBV27 and TRBJ2-1; D may correspond to TRBD1 or TRBD2 (5 bases each). The CDR3 has 15 residues. V lost 5 bases to trimming and J lost 4 bases, with 15 bases between them. Germline V gives CDR1 MNHEY, CDR2 SMNVEV (reference sequence). The CDR3 DNA reads as TGTGCCAGCAGTCCGGGGCGTTGGGGTTACAATGAGCAGTTCTTC. Its protein is CASSPGRWGYNEQFF.

As for this clone: One junction end does not reproduce the germline sequence, and a read error may be involved. The chain recombines TRBV6-6 with TRBJ2-3, with unresolved D. Germline V gene sequence: CDR1 MNHNY, CDR2 SVGAGI (reference sequence). CDR3 length: 11 amino acids. CDR3 sequence reads: CTSSPGDTQYF. The CDR3 DNA is TGTACCAGCAGTCCCGGCGATACGCAGTATTTT.

The chain employs TRBV7-9 and TRBJ2-1; D not resolved. Deletions cut 3 bases from V and 8 bases from J, with 14 bases between. Germline V gene sequence: CDR1 SEHNR, CDR2 FQNEAQ (reference sequence). This CDR3 spans 14 amino acids. CDR3 sequence: CASSFSRSGDEQFF. In DNA form, the CDR3 reads TGTGCCAGCAGCTTTAGCCGGAGTGGAGATGAGCAGTTCTTC.

This clone was detected a few times. The chain's CDR3 is CASSLGGSGETQYF. The CDR3, as DNA: TGTGCCAGCAGCTTAGGCGGGAGCGGAGAGACCCAGTACTTC. This chain links TRBV11-2 with TRBJ2-5, with 7 bases aligning to TRBD2. There are 14 residues in the CDR3. Germline CDR1 is SGHAT and CDR2 is FQNNGV. After removal of 1 base from V and 4 bases from J, the junction contained 3 bases not matched to a gene.